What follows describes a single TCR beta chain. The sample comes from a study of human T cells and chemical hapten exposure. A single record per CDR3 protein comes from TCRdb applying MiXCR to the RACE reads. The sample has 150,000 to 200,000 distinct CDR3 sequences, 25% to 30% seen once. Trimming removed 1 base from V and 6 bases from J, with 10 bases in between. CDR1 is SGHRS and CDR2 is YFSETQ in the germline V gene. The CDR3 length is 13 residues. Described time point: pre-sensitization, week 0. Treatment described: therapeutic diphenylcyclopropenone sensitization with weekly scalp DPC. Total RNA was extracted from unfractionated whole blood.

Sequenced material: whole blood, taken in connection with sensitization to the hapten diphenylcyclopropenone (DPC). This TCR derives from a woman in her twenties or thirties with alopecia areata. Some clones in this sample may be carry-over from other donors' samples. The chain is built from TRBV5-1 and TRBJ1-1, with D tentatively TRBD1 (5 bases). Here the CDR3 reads CASSLLGGAEAFF. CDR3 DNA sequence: TGCGCCAGCAGCTTGCTGGGGGGGGCTGAAGCTTTCTTT. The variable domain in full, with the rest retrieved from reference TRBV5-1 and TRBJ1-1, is KAGVTQTPRYLIKTRGQQVTLSCSPISGHRSVSWYQQTPGQGLQFLFEYFSETQRNKGNFPGRFSGRQFSNSRSEMNVSTLELGDSALYLCASSLLGGAEAFFGQGTRLTVV.